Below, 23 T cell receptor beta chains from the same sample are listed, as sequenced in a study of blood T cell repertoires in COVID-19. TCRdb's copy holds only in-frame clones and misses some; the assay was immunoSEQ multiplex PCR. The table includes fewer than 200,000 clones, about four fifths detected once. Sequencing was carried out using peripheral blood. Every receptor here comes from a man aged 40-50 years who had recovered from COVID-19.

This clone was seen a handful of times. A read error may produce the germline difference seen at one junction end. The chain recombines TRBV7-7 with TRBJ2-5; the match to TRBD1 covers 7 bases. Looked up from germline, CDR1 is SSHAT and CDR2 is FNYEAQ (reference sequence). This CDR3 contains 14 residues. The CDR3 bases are TGTGCTAGCAGCCAACAGGGGTTTGGAGAGACCCAGTACTTC. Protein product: CASSQQGFGETQYF. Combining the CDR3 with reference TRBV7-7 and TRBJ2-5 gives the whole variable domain GAGVSQSPRYKVTKRGQDVTLRCDPISSHATLYWYQQALGQGPEFLTYFNYEAQPDKSGLPSDRFSAERPEGSISTLTIQRTEQRDSAMYRCASSQQGFGETQYFGPGTRLLVL.

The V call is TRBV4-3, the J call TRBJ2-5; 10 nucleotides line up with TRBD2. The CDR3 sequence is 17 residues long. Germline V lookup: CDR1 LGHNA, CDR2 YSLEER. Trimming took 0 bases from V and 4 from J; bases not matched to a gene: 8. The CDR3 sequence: CASSQELAGEITETQYF. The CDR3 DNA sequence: TGCGCCAGCAGCCAAGAGCTAGCGGGAGAGATCACAGAGACCCAGTACTTC.

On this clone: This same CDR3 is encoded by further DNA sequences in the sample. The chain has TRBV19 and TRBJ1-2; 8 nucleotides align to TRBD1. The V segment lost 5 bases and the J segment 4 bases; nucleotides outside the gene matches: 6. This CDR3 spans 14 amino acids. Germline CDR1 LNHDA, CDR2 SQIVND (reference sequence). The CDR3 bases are TGTGCCAGTAGTTCCAGGGGGCAAGGCTATGGCTACACCTTC. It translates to CASSSRGQGYGYTF.

CDR3 sequence: CASHLRENTEAFF. DNA for the CDR3: TGTGCCAGCCACTTGAGGGAGAACACTGAAGCTTTCTTT. The chain is built from TRBV2 and TRBJ1-1; D remains unclear. V lost 8 bases and J lost 1, with 11 bases in between. The germline gives CDR1 SNHLY, CDR2 FYNNEI. The CDR3 consists of 13 residues. Full variable domain (rest looked up from reference TRBV2 and TRBJ1-1): EPEVTQTPSHQVTQMGQEVILRCVPISNHLYFYWYRQILGQKVEFLVSFYNNEISEKSEIFDDQFSVERPDGSNFTLKIRSTKLEDSAMYFCASHLRENTEAFFGQGTRLTVV.

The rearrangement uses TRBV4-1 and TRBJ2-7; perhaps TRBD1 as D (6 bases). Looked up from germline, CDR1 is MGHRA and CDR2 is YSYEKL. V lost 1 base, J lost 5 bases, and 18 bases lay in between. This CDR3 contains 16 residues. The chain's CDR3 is CASSQVMGALGNEQYF. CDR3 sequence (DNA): TGCGCCAGCAGCCAAGTAATGGGGGCGTTAGGAAACGAGCAGTACTTC.

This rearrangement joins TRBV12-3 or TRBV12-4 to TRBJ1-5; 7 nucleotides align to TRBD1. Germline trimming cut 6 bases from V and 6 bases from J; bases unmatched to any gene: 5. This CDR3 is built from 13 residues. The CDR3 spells CASSPTGSQPQHF. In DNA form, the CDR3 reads TGTGCCAGCAGCCCGACAGGGTCTCAGCCCCAGCATTTT.

CDR3 coding DNA: TGTGCCAGCAGTGTCAGGGCGGATGAGCAGTTCTTC. This sequence encodes CASSVRADEQFF. The chain has TRBV2 and TRBJ2-1; the D gene is possibly TRBD1 (5 bases). The CDR3 length is 12 residues. CDR1 is SNHLY and CDR2 is FYNNEI in the germline V gene. V lost 4 bases, J lost 8 bases, and 9 bases lay in between.

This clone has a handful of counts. For the CDR3, the DNA is TGTGCCAGCTCAGCAACAGGGGATGAGCAGTTCTTC. Its translation: CASSATGDEQFF. The V gene is TRBV18, the J gene TRBJ2-1; TRBD1 agrees at 7 bases. Germline V gene data show CDR1 as KGHSH and CDR2 as LQKENI. V dropped 5 bases and J dropped 8; count of bases not matched to a gene: 3. The CDR3 spans 12 residues.

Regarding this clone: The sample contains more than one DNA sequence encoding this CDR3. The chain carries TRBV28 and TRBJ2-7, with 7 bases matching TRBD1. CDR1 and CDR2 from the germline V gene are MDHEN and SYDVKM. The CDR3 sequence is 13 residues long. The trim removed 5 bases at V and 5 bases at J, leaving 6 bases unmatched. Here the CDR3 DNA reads TGTGCCAGCAGTCGTCCAGACAGGGACGAGCAGTACTTC. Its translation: CASSRPDRDEQYF.

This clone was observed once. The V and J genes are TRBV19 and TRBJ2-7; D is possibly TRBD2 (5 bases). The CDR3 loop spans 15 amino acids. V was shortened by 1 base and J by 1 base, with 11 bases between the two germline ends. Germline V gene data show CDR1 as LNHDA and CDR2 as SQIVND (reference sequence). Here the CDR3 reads CASSIVGLTSYEQYF. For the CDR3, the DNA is TGTGCCAGTAGTATAGTAGGACTGACATCCTACGAGCAGTACTTC. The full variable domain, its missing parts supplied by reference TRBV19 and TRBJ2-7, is DGGITQSPKYLFRKEGQNVTLSCEQNLNHDAMYWYRQDPGQGLRLIYYSQIVNDFQKGDIAEGYSVSREKKESFPLTVTSAQKNPTAFYLCASSIVGLTSYEQYFGPGTRLTVT.

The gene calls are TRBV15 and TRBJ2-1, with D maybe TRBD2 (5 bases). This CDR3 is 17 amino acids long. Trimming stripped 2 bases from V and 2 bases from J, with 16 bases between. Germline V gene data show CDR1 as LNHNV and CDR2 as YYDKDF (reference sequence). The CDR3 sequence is CATSRPSLASPYNEQFF. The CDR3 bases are TGTGCCACCAGCAGACCGTCCCTAGCTTCGCCCTACAATGAGCAGTTCTTC.

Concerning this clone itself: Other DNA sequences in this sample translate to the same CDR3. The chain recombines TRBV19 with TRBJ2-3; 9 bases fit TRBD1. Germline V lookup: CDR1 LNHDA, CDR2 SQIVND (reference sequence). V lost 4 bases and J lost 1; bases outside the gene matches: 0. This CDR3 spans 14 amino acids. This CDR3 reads CASSRDRGTDTQYF. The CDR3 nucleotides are TGTGCCAGTAGTAGGGACAGGGGCACAGATACGCAGTATTTT.

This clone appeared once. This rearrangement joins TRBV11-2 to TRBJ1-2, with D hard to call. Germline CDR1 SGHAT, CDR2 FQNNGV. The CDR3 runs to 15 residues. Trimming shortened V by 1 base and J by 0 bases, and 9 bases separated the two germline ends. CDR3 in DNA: TGTGCCAGCAGCTTAGTGGGCAGAACTAACTATGGCTACACCTTC. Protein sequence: CASSLVGRTNYGYTF.

CDR3 sequence: CASSKASGYGETQYF. DNA of the CDR3: TGTGCCAGCAGCAAAGCTTCGGGATACGGGGAGACCCAGTACTTC. V usage is TRBV9 and J usage is TRBJ2-5; D might be TRBD2 (5 bases). CDR3 length: 15 amino acids. V was clipped by 4 bases and J by 5 bases, with 18 bases between them. Germline V gene sequence: CDR1 SGDLS, CDR2 YYNGEE.

CDR3: CASSYERRRNSEQFF. The CDR3 DNA follows: TGTGCCAGCAGTTACGAGAGGAGGAGGAATAGTGAGCAGTTCTTC. The chain is built from TRBV6-2 or TRBV6-3 and TRBJ2-1; weak D call: TRBD2 (5 bases). Germline loops: CDR1 MNHEY, CDR2 SVGEGT. Trimming stripped 2 bases from V and 9 bases from J, with 17 bases between. There are 15 residues in the CDR3.

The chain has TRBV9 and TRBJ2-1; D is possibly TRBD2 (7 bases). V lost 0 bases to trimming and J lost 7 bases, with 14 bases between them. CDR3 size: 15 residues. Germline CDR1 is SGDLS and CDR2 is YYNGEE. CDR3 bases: TGTGCCAGCAGCGTAGTAGGGGGGGTTTTGAATGAGCAGTTCTTC. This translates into CASSVVGGVLNEQFF.

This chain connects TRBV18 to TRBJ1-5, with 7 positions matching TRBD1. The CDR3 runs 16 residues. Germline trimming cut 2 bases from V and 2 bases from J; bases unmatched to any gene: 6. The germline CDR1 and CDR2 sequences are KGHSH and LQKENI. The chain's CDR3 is CASSPRGQIRNQPQHF. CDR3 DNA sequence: TGTGCCAGCTCACCAAGGGGACAGATCCGCAATCAGCCCCAGCATTTT. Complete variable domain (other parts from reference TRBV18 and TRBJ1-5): NAGVMQNPRHLVRRRGQEARLRCSPMKGHSHVYWYRQLPEEGLKFMVYLQKENIIDESGMPKERFSAEFPKEGPSILRIQQVVRGDSAAYFCASSPRGQIRNQPQHFGDGTRLSIL.

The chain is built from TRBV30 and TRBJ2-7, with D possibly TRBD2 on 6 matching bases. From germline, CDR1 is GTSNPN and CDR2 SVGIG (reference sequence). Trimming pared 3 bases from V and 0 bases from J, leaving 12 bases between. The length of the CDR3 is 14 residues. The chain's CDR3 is CAWSVGGDSYEQYF. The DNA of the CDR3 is TGTGCCTGGAGCGTCGGCGGGGACTCCTACGAGCAGTACTTC.

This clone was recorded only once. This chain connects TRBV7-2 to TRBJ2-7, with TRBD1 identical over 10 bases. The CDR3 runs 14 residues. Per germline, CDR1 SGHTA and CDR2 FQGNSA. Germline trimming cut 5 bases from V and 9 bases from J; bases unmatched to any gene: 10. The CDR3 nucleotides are TGTGCCAGCAGCCTGGGACAGGGGTCATTTGCGCAGTACTTC. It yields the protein CASSLGQGSFAQYF.

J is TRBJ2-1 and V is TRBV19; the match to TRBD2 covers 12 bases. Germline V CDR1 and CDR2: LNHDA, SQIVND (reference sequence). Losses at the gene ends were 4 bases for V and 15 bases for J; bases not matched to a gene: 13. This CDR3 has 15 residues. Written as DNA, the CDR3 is TGTGCCAGTAGTAGACTAGCGGGGGAGCCGAGAAGACTGTTCTTC. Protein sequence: CASSRLAGEPRRLFF.

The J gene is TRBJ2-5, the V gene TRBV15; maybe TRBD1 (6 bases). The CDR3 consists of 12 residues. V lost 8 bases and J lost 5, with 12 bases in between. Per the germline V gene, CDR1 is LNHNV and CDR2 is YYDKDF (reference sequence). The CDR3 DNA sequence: TGTGCCACCTCACGGGACATGGAGACCCAGTACTTC. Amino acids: CATSRDMETQYF.

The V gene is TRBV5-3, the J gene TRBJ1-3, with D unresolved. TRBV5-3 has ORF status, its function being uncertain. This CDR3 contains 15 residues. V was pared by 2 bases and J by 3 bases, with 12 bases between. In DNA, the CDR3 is TGTGCCAGAAGCTTTTGGTTAAGCTGTGGAAACACCATATATTTT. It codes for CARSFWLSCGNTIYF.

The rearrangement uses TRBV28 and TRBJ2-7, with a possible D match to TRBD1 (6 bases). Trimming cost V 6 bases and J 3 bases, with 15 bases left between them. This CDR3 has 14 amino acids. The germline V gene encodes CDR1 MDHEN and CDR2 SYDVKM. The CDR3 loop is CASSTRDIGYEQYF. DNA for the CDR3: TGTGCCAGCAGCACCCGGGACATCGGCTACGAGCAGTACTTC.